The clone carrying this TCR beta chain was picked up many times. Its antigen remains unknown. Bone marrow was sampled from every patient at the time of active disease. The sample originates from a study of read filtering for tumor transcriptome and immune sequencing. Molecular barcoded adaptors covering alpha/delta and beta/gamma chains were used on roughly 400 ng RNA. A single record per CDR3 protein comes from TCRdb applying MiXCR to the reads. The sample has 8,500 to 9,500 distinct CDR3 sequences, roughly 15% seen once. Regarding the study as a whole: Compared with RNA-seq, IR-seq gave much higher clonotype depth and reliability. Sorted CD138-negative bone marrow cells were not purified T cells. Without single-read clonotypes, shared clonotype proportions correlated more between IR-seq and RNA-seq.

The TCR was taken from a donor aged 40 or over with multiple myeloma. Sample: a population of CD138-negative cells sorted from bone marrow.

CDR3 in DNA: TGTGCCAGCAAGGGGTGGGGCGGAGGGGACGAGCAGTACTTC. Amino acid sequence: CASKGWGGGDEQYF. The rearrangement links TRBV28 to TRBJ2-7, with D tentatively TRBD2 (6 bases). Looked up from germline, CDR1 is MDHEN and CDR2 is SYDVKM. V lost 7 bases to trimming and J lost 5 bases, with 18 bases between them. The CDR3 has 14 amino acids.